A selection of T cell receptor beta chains follows, all from one sample in a study of OX40 agonist ivuxolimab in advanced cancers. Clones were sequenced by immunoSEQ multiplex PCR, and TCRdb holds only the in-frame ones, with some missing. The table includes tens of thousands of clones, approximately 84% detected once. The sequenced sample was CD4+ or CD8+ T cells sorted from blood, obtained in a trial of the OX40 agonist ivuxolimab. The source is an adult with an advanced solid tumor such as melanoma, head and neck, liver or kidney cancer. CDR3s include the opening cysteine and the closing phenylalanine or tryptophan. Fields, in order: J gene, V gene, clone size, D gene, CDR3 protein, CDR3 DNA. A D gene is named only where the DNA matches it firmly. A clone size is listed for some rows: how often the clone was seen (once, few, many), or a class if it is expanded.

j_gene: TRBJ2-3
v_gene: TRBV5-6
abundance: few
d_gene: -
CDR3aa: CASSLLGNTDTQYF
CDR3nt: TGTGCCAGCAGCTTACTAGGCAACACAGATACGCAGTATTTT

j_gene: TRBJ2-1
v_gene: TRBV5-8
abundance: -
d_gene: -
CDR3aa: CASSAGGRVYNEQFF
CDR3nt: TGTGCCAGCAGCGCTGGGGGACGGGTCTACAATGAGCAGTTCTTC

j_gene: TRBJ1-1
v_gene: TRBV9
abundance: few
d_gene: -
CDR3aa: CASSAQGIGTEAFF
CDR3nt: TGTGCCAGCAGCGCCCAGGGGATTGGCACTGAAGCTTTCTTT

j_gene: TRBJ1-2
v_gene: TRBV7-3
abundance: -
d_gene: TRBD1
CDR3aa: CASSPNRGGGYTF
CDR3nt: TGTGCCAGCAGCCCAAACAGGGGTGGTGGCTACACCTTC

j_gene: TRBJ2-4
v_gene: TRBV14
abundance: -
d_gene: TRBD2
CDR3aa: CASSQDTSGGRSIQYF
CDR3nt: TGTGCCAGCAGCCAAGATACTAGCGGGGGCAGGAGCATTCAGTACTTC

j_gene: TRBJ1-1
v_gene: TRBV9
abundance: -
d_gene: -
CDR3aa: CASSVSGTENTEAFF
CDR3nt: TGTGCCAGCAGCGTAAGTGGGACGGAGAACACTGAAGCTTTCTTT

j_gene: TRBJ1-6
v_gene: TRBV30
abundance: -
d_gene: -
CDR3aa: CAWSDRPRSPLHF
CDR3nt: TGTGCCTGGTCGGACAGACCGCGTTCACCCCTCCACTTT

j_gene: TRBJ1-1
v_gene: TRBV15
abundance: -
d_gene: TRBD1
CDR3aa: CATSTNSGGTEAFF
CDR3nt: TGTGCCACCAGCACCAACTCAGGGGGCACTGAAGCTTTCTTT

j_gene: TRBJ1-1
v_gene: TRBV5-1
abundance: -
d_gene: -
CDR3aa: CASSFGYTELNTEAFF
CDR3nt: TGCGCCAGCAGCTTTGGCTATACAGAACTGAACACTGAAGCTTTCTTT

j_gene: TRBJ2-7
v_gene: TRBV29-1
abundance: -
d_gene: -
CDR3aa: CSVKDGPLYEQYF
CDR3nt: TGCAGCGTTAAGGACGGGCCCCTCTACGAGCAGTACTTC

j_gene: TRBJ1-5
v_gene: TRBV7-2
abundance: -
d_gene: -
CDR3aa: CASRQASNQPQHF
CDR3nt: TGTGCCAGTCGACAGGCTTCCAATCAGCCCCAGCATTTT

j_gene: TRBJ1-2
v_gene: TRBV6-1
abundance: -
d_gene: -
CDR3aa: CASSETTADYGYTF
CDR3nt: TGTGCCAGCAGTGAGACGACAGCGGACTATGGCTACACCTTC

j_gene: TRBJ1-3
v_gene: TRBV7-9
abundance: -
d_gene: TRBD1
CDR3aa: CASSRQGITGNTIYF
CDR3nt: TGTGCCAGCAGTCGACAGGGAATTACGGGAAACACCATATATTTT

j_gene: TRBJ2-1
v_gene: TRBV5-6
abundance: -
d_gene: TRBD2
CDR3aa: CASSLREGNEQFF
CDR3nt: TGTGCCAGCAGCTTGAGGGAGGGCAATGAGCAGTTCTTC

j_gene: TRBJ2-7
v_gene: TRBV7-7
abundance: -
d_gene: TRBD1
CDR3aa: CASSPGLTGDYEQYF
CDR3nt: TGTGCTAGCAGCCCGGGATTAACAGGGGACTACGAGCAGTACTTC

j_gene: TRBJ1-3
v_gene: TRBV5-1
abundance: -
d_gene: TRBD1
CDR3aa: CASSDGTGAGNTIYF
CDR3nt: TGCGCCAGCAGCGACGGGACAGGGGCTGGAAACACCATATATTTT

j_gene: TRBJ1-5
v_gene: TRBV6-1
abundance: -
d_gene: TRBD1
CDR3aa: CASSWDRSSNQPQHF
CDR3nt: TGTGCCAGCAGTTGGGACAGATCTAGCAATCAGCCCCAGCATTTT

j_gene: TRBJ2-5
v_gene: TRBV18
abundance: -
d_gene: -
CDR3aa: CASSPSVSGQETQYF
CDR3nt: TGTGCCAGCTCACCAAGTGTGTCAGGCCAAGAGACCCAGTACTTC

j_gene: TRBJ2-6
v_gene: TRBV13
abundance: -
d_gene: -
CDR3aa: CASSSRGSGANVLTF
CDR3nt: TGTGCCAGCAGCTCGAGGGGGTCTGGGGCCAACGTCCTGACTTTC

j_gene: TRBJ1-3
v_gene: TRBV7-2
abundance: -
d_gene: -
CDR3aa: CASSFGPSSSGNTIYF
CDR3nt: TGTGCCAGCAGCTTTGGACCGTCGAGCTCTGGAAACACCATATATTTT

j_gene: TRBJ2-5
v_gene: TRBV7-2
abundance: -
d_gene: -
CDR3aa: CASSPRQAQETQYF
CDR3nt: TGTGCCAGCAGCCCCCGGCAGGCGCAAGAGACCCAGTACTTC

j_gene: TRBJ1-1
v_gene: TRBV5-4
abundance: once
d_gene: -
CDR3aa: CASSLYPGRLSGVEAFF
CDR3nt: TGTGCCAGCAGCTTGTACCCGGGACGCCTTTCGGGAGTTGAAGCTTTCTTT

j_gene: TRBJ1-1
v_gene: TRBV29-1
abundance: -
d_gene: -
CDR3aa: CSVEQNMNTEAFF
CDR3nt: TGCAGCGTTGAACAGAACATGAACACTGAAGCTTTCTTT

j_gene: TRBJ2-4
v_gene: TRBV30
abundance: -
d_gene: TRBD1
CDR3aa: CAWKDRVPAGIRNIQYF
CDR3nt: TGTGCCTGGAAAGACAGGGTACCAGCCGGAATCAGAAACATTCAGTACTTC

j_gene: TRBJ2-1
v_gene: TRBV7-2
abundance: -
d_gene: TRBD2
CDR3aa: CASRVSGASYNEQFF
CDR3nt: TGTGCCAGCCGGGTTAGCGGGGCTTCCTACAATGAGCAGTTCTTC

j_gene: TRBJ1-4
v_gene: TRBV30
abundance: -
d_gene: TRBD1
CDR3aa: CAWSGQGSFGELFF
CDR3nt: TGTGCCTGGAGTGGACAGGGGAGTTTTGGAGAGCTGTTTTTT

j_gene: TRBJ1-6
v_gene: TRBV6-1
abundance: -
d_gene: TRBD1
CDR3aa: CASRALTGVGSPLHF
CDR3nt: TGTGCCAGCAGAGCCCTGACAGGGGTGGGCTCACCCCTCCACTTT

j_gene: TRBJ1-1
v_gene: TRBV30
abundance: -
d_gene: -
CDR3aa: CAWGWTVGVTEAFF
CDR3nt: TGTGCCTGGGGCTGGACAGTGGGAGTCACTGAAGCTTTCTTT

j_gene: TRBJ2-7
v_gene: TRBV27
abundance: -
d_gene: -
CDR3aa: CASSSSPSEQYF
CDR3nt: TGTGCCAGCAGTTCTTCTCCAAGCGAGCAGTACTTC